This T cell receptor (beta chain) was identified during a study of identical twins. TCRdb re-called the 5' RACE reads through MiXCR, storing one row per CDR3 protein. The data hold around 680,000 distinct CDR3 sequences, with 8% to 9% observed a single time. This clonotype was detected only a few times. This CDR3 is 17 amino acids long. V lost 5 bases, J lost 2 bases, and 9 bases stayed unmatched. The V gene's germline CDR1 is SEHNR and CDR2 FQNEAQ (reference sequence). The same sample was also studied in work on yellow fever vaccine responses in identical twins.

This TCR was recovered from a woman between 18 and 29 years old in good health. What was sequenced was PBMCs. V is TRBV7-9 and J is TRBJ2-3; TRBD2 matches 11 bases. The CDR3 loop is CASSPGALAGVTDTQYF. The CDR3, as DNA: TGTGCCAGCAGCCCCGGCGCACTAGCGGGGGTCACAGATACGCAGTATTTT.